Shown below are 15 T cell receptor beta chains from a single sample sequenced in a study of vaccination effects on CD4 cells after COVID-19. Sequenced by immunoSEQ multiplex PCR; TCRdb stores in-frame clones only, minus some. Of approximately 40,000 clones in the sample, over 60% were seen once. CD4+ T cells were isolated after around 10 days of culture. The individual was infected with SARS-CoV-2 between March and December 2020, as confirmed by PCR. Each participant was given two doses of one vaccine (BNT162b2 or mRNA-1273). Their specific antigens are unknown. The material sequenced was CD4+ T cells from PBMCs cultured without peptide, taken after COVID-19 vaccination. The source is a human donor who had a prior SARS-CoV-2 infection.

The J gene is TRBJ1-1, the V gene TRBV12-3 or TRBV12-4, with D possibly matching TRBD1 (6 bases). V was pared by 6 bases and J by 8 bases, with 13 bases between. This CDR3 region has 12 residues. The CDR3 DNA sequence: TGTGCCAGCAGCCCTTGGGGGGCCGAAGCTTTCTTT. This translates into CASSPWGAEAFF.

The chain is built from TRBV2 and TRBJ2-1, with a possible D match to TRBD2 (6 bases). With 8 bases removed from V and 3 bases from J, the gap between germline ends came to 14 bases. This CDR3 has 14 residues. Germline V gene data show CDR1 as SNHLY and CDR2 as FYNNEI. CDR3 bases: TGTGCCAGCGGTTTGGGGGGAAACTACAATGAGCAGTTCTTC. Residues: CASGLGGNYNEQFF.

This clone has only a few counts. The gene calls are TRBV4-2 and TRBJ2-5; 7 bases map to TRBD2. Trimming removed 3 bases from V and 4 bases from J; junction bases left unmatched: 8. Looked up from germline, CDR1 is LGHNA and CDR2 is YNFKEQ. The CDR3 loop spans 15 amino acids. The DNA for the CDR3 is TGTGCCAGCAGCCAGACTAGCTTGGCGTCAGAGACCCAGTACTTC. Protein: CASSQTSLASETQYF.

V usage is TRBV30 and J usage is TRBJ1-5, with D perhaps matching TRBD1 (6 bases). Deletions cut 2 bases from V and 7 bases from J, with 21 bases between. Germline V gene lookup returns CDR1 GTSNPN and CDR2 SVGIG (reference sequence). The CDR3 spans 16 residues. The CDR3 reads CAWSPSWGGAKQPQHF. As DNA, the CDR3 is TGTGCCTGGAGTCCCTCTTGGGGGGGCGCGAAGCAGCCCCAGCATTTT.

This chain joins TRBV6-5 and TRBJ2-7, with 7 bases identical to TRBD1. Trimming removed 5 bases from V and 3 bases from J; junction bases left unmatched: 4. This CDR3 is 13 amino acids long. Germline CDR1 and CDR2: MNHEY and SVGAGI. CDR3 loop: CASSRQGIYEQYF. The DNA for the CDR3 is TGTGCCAGCAGTCGACAGGGAATCTACGAGCAGTACTTC.

As DNA, the CDR3 is TGTGCCAGCAGCCAGCTGCTTCTAGCGAAGGACGACGAGCAGTTCTTC. Protein: CASSQLLLAKDDEQFF. The J gene is TRBJ2-1, the V gene TRBV4-2; tentative D call: TRBD2 (6 bases). V was clipped by 3 bases and J by 10 bases, with 22 bases between them. Per the germline V gene, CDR1 is LGHNA and CDR2 is YNFKEQ. The CDR3 totals 16 residues.

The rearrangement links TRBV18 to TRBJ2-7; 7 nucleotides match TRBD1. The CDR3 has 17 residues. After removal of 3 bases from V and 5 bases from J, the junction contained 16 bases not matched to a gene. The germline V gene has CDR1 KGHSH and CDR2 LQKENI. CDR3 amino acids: CASSPFFLQGLRHEQYF. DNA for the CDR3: TGTGCCAGCTCACCCTTTTTTCTACAGGGGCTACGGCACGAGCAGTACTTC.

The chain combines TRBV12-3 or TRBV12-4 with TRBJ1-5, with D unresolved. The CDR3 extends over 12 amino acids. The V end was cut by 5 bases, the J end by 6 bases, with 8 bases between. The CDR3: CASSLSGQPQHF. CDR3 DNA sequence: TGTGCCAGCAGTCTATCCGGTCAGCCCCAGCATTTT.

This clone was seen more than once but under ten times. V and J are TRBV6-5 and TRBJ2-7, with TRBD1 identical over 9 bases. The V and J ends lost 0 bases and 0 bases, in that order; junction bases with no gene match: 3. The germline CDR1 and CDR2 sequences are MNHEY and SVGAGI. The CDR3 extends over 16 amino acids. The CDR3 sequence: CASSYSPQGASYEQYF. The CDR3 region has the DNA TGTGCCAGCAGTTACTCCCCACAGGGGGCCTCCTACGAGCAGTACTTC.

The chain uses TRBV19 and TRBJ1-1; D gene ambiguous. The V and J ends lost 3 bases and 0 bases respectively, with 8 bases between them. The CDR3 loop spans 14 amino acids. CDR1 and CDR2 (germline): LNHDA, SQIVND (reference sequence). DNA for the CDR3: TGTGCCAGTAGTATCGGGCACTTGAACACTGAAGCTTTCTTT. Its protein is CASSIGHLNTEAFF.

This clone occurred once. CDR3 sequence (DNA): TGTGCCACCAGTATAAGGGATACAGATACGCAGTATTTT. Translated, it gives CATSIRDTDTQYF. The chain is built from TRBV15 and TRBJ2-3; D ambiguous. Trimming took off 6 bases at V and 3 bases at J, with 10 bases between the two ends. Germline CDR1 and CDR2: LNHNV and YYDKDF (reference sequence). The CDR3 runs to 13 residues.

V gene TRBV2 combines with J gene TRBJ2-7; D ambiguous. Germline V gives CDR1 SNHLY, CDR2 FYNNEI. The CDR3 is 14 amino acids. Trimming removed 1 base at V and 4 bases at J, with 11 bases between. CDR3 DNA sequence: TGTGCCAGCAGTGAAGAAGGCAGATTTTACGAGCAGTACTTC. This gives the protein CASSEEGRFYEQYF. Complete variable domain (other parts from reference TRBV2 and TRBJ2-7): EPEVTQTPSHQVTQMGQEVILRCVPISNHLYFYWYRQILGQKVEFLVSFYNNEISEKSEIFDDQFSVERPDGSNFTLKIRSTKLEDSAMYFCASSEEGRFYEQYFGPGTRLTVT.

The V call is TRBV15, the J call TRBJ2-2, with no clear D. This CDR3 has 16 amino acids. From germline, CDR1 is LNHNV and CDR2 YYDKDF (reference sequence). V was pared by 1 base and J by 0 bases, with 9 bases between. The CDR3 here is CATSRAIASNTGELFF. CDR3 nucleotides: TGTGCCACCAGCAGAGCAATAGCCTCGAACACCGGGGAGCTGTTTTTT.

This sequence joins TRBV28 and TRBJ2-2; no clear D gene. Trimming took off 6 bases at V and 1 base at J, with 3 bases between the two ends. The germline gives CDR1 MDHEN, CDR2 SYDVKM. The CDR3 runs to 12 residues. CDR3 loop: CASSRNTGELFF. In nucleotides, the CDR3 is TGTGCCAGCAGCCGGAACACCGGGGAGCTGTTTTTT.

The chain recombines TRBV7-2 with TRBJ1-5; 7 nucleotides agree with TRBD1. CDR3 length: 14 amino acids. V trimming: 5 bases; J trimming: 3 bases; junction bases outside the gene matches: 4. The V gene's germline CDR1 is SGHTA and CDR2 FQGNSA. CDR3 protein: CASSQTGSNQPQHF. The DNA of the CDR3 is TGTGCCAGCAGCCAGACAGGGTCCAATCAGCCCCAGCATTTT.